This T cell receptor (beta chain) is drawn from a study of T cell changes during pregnancy in multiple sclerosis (dated by TCRdb to between 2019 and 2020). Study-level background: The study examined how the T cell repertoire changed over the course of pregnancy in women with multiple sclerosis.

Of note for this clone: No antigen is known for it. Per-nucleotide qualities are absent, and no much larger clonotype sits a single base away.

Including the terminal cysteine and phenylalanine, the CDR3 comprises 16 residues. Only CDR3 DNA remains: 48 bases, in frame from the first base. CDR1 and CDR2, per the germline V gene, are MGHRA and YSYEKL. Trimming costs V 1 base and J 0 bases, and their ends lie 13 bases apart. Libraries were built with the immunoSEQ multiplex PCR assay. TCRdb stores this immuneACCESS table with in-frame sequences only. Part of the clones is absent; in the studies checked, under half of the shortfall reflects unresolved V genes, and no reason is known for the rest. This sample lists 40,000 to 60,000 clones; 92% were detected once. The top ten clones comprise 0.45% to 0.6% of the sample.

The sample consisted of CD4+ T cells from peripheral blood mononuclear cells, taken in the third trimester of pregnancy. The rearranged chain carries TRBV4-1 and TRBJ2-7, with TRBD1 tentatively as D gene (5 bases match). The sequence derives from a female donor with multiple sclerosis, enrolled in a pregnancy study. The CDR3 region has the sequence CASSQAPQGSSYEQYF. The bases are TGCGCCAGCAGCCAAGCCCCTCAGGGATCCTCCTACGAGCAGTACTTC.